Shown below are 2 T cell receptor beta chains from a single sample sequenced in a study of blood T cell repertoires in COVID-19. Clones were read by immunoSEQ multiplex PCR, and TCRdb kept only the in-frame ones, dropping some. This sample has a few hundred thousand clones, with 86% found just once. The material sequenced was peripheral blood. The receptors come from a man aged 30 to 39 who had recovered from COVID-19.

The CDR3 nucleotides are TGCGCCAGCAGCCCCGGGACAGGGGGCAATCAGCCCCAGCATTTT. It encodes CASSPGTGGNQPQHF. V is TRBV5-1 and J is TRBJ1-5; the match to TRBD1 covers 10 bases. Trimming removed 4 bases from V and 2 bases from J; junction bases left unmatched: 3. The CDR3 is made up of 15 amino acids. The germline gives CDR1 SGHRS, CDR2 YFSETQ. Full variable domain (rest looked up from reference TRBV5-1 and TRBJ1-5): KAGVTQTPRYLIKTRGQQVTLSCSPISGHRSVSWYQQTPGQGLQFLFEYFSETQRNKGNFPGRFSGRQFSNSRSEMNVSTLELGDSALYLCASSPGTGGNQPQHFGDGTRLSIL.

This sequence joins TRBV6-2 or TRBV6-3 and TRBJ2-5, with TRBD2 matching 13 bases. Trimming removed 2 bases from V and 3 bases from J; junction bases left unmatched: 3. The CDR3 spans 16 residues. The germline V gene encodes CDR1 MNHEY and CDR2 SVGEGT. The CDR3 bases are TGTGCCAGCAGTTACCCGGGACTAGCGGGGAAAGAGACCCAGTACTTC. Translating gives CASSYPGLAGKETQYF.